The 10 T cell receptor beta chains listed next were all sequenced from one sample in a study of shared clonotypes between healthy human individuals. Only in-frame clones appear in the TCRdb table, and some are missing; sequencing was by immunoSEQ multiplex PCR. This table holds 1,400,000 or so clones, 98% found once. Specimen: naive CD4+ T cells sorted from blood. Subset noted: CD45RA+ positively selected. The receptor source for this set is a young man in good health.

The chain couples TRBV29-1 to TRBJ2-7, with D possibly called TRBD1 or TRBD2 (7 bases each). V shed 7 bases and J shed 2 bases, with 15 bases lying between them. This CDR3 has 13 amino acids. Germline V gene lookup returns CDR1 SQVTM and CDR2 ANQGSEA. DNA of the CDR3: TGCAGCGGGGGAGGGGGACAGACCTACGAGCAGTACTTC. Its translation is CSGGGGQTYEQYF.

In the case of this clone: Other DNA variants within this sample encode the same CDR3. V is TRBV19 and J is TRBJ1-1; maybe TRBD1 (6 bases). Per the germline V gene, CDR1 is LNHDA and CDR2 is SQIVND (reference sequence). The CDR3 spans 14 residues. Trimming took off 3 bases at V and 3 bases at J, with 11 bases between the two ends. CDR3 region: CASSIWGLDTEAFF. CDR3 in DNA: TGTGCCAGTAGTATTTGGGGGCTCGACACTGAAGCTTTCTTT.

The chain recombines TRBV6-5 with TRBJ1-3; a weak D match, TRBD1 (6 bases). Trimming left V 6 bases short and J 4 bases short, with 13 bases between. CDR1 is MNHEY and CDR2 is SVGAGI in the germline V gene. This CDR3 is built from 14 residues. CDR3 in amino acids: CASSRTVIGNTIYF. The CDR3 region has the DNA TGTGCCAGCAGCAGGACAGTTATCGGAAACACCATATATTTT.

This clone occurred once. The chain recombines TRBV29-1 with TRBJ2-1; 8 bases align to TRBD2. This CDR3 has 14 residues. Trimming removed 6 bases from V and 8 bases from J; junction bases left unmatched: 12. Germline-derived CDR1 and CDR2 are SQVTM and ANQGSEA. The DNA for the CDR3 is TGCAGCGTACTGGTTGGTAGCGGGACGTATGAGCAGTTCTTC. Translated, it gives CSVLVGSGTYEQFF.

With regard to this clone: At the DNA level, this CDR3 is encoded by other sequences in the same sample as well. The chain employs TRBV29-1 and TRBJ2-5; a weak D match, TRBD1 (6 bases). The CDR3 loop spans 11 amino acids. Germline V gene data show CDR1 as SQVTM and CDR2 as ANQGSEA. With 4 bases removed from V and 5 bases from J, the gap between germline ends came to 8 bases. The chain's CDR3 is CSVGQGETQYF. The CDR3 nucleotides read TGCAGCGTTGGCCAGGGGGAGACCCAGTACTTC. Drawing the rest from reference TRBV29-1 and TRBJ2-5, the complete variable domain is SAVISQKPSRDICQRGTSLTIQCQVDSQVTMMFWYRQQPGQSLTLIATANQGSEATYESGFVIDKFPISRPNLTFSTLTVSNMSPEDSSIYLCSVGQGETQYFGPGTRLLVL.

This clone was observed once. The chain joins TRBV15 to TRBJ2-7; D gene uncertain. V was trimmed by 0 bases and J by 2 bases, leaving 8 bases between them. The length of the CDR3 is 14 residues. Germline lookup yields CDR1 LNHNV and CDR2 YYDKDF (reference sequence). The CDR3 nucleotides read TGTGCCACCAGCAGAGATGTTGGGCCCTACGAGCAGTACTTC. Protein: CATSRDVGPYEQYF.

As DNA, the CDR3 is TGTGCCAGCAGCCCACGCGGGACGCCTCAAGAGACCCAGTACTTC. This sequence encodes CASSPRGTPQETQYF. This chain links TRBV5-6 with TRBJ2-5; D perhaps matches TRBD2 (6 bases). The germline V gene encodes CDR1 SGHDT and CDR2 YYEEEE. CDR3 length equals 15 residues. V was shortened by 4 bases and J by 2 bases, with 15 bases between the two germline ends.

The V and J genes are TRBV5-1 and TRBJ1-1; D gene ambiguous. This CDR3 region has 14 residues. The V gene's germline CDR1 is SGHRS and CDR2 YFSETQ. Trimming pared 0 bases from V and 4 bases from J, leaving 10 bases between. CDR3 residues: CASSLDPTGTEAFF. Here the CDR3 DNA reads TGCGCCAGCAGCTTGGATCCCACGGGCACTGAAGCTTTCTTT.

The chain uses TRBV5-1 and TRBJ2-1; 9 bases line up with TRBD1. J was trimmed by 5 bases and V by 2 bases; bases with no gene match: 5. The CDR3 contains 15 residues. CDR1 SGHRS and CDR2 YFSETQ come from the germline V gene. The CDR3 spells CASSFGDREHNEQFF. DNA of the CDR3: TGCGCCAGCAGCTTTGGGGACAGGGAGCACAATGAGCAGTTCTTC.

The genes are TRBV5-5 and TRBJ2-2; D is unresolved. The CDR3 is made up of 13 amino acids. Germline assignment: CDR1 SGHKS and CDR2 YYEKEE (reference sequence). V shed 3 bases and J shed 0 bases, with 3 bases lying between them. CDR3 sequence (DNA): TGTGCCAGCAGCTCGACGAACACCGGGGAGCTGTTTTTT. Protein product: CASSSTNTGELFF.